This T cell receptor beta chain derives from a study of shared clonotypes between healthy human individuals. Across the study: Per-donor plates numbered three CD4 naive, three CD4 memory, two CD8 naive and one CD8 memory. The study, taken as a whole, reports: On the whole, naive subsets had larger estimated richness than memory subsets had. Rarefaction exposed incomplete sorted-subset sequencing despite large depth.

Details on this clone: The antigen remains unidentified.

The CDR3 runs to 20 residues. The V and J ends lost 5 bases and 3 bases, in that order; junction bases with no gene match: 15. CDR1 is SGHVS, CDR2 FQNEAQ, per germline. Naive CD8 cells, CD45RO-negative and positively selected for CCR7, excluded terminally differentiated effector memory CD45RA+ cells. Libraries were prepared by immunoSEQ multiplex PCR; TCRdb keeps only in-frame clonotypes and omits some of them. The table records around 1.9 million clones, 85% to 95% of them present only once. Source material: naive CD8+ T cells from PBMCs. The clonotype was recovered from a man between 18 and 29 years old in good health. Some clones in this sample may be carry-over from other donors' samples. The V and J genes are TRBV7-8 and TRBJ2-1, with 14 nucleotides matching TRBD2. CDR3 sequence reads: CASSPKTPGLAGESYNEQFF. In nucleotides, the CDR3 is TGTGCCAGCAGCCCCAAAACCCCGGGACTAGCGGGAGAGAGCTACAATGAGCAGTTCTTC.